The clone carrying this T cell receptor beta chain was observed a handful of times. Germline CDR1 reads LGHDT; CDR2 reads YNNKEL (reference sequence). The CDR3 has 13 residues. Trimming cost V 5 bases and J 0 bases, with 5 bases left between them. Every TCR cDNA molecule bore its own unique molecular identifier. From the 5' RACE reads, TCRdb called clonotypes with MiXCR, one entry per CDR3 protein. The data contain tens of thousands of distinct CDR3 sequences, 4% to 6% of them seen just once; the ten biggest clones take up just over 25%. The record originates from a study of spatial heterogeneity in lung cancer. The time point here: sample taken at primary tumor resection. In each case, whole RNA from tumor, nontumor lung or frozen PBMC was sequenced unsorted. A total of roughly 72 untreated early-stage non-small cell lung cancer patients served as donors.

Sample: PBMCs, taken at surgery. This chain connects TRBV3-1 to TRBJ1-5; D call uncertain. The sequence was collected from a female donor with early-stage non-small cell lung cancer. The CDR3 reads CASSGNSNQPQHF. The CDR3 nucleotides are TGTGCCAGCAGCGGCAATAGCAATCAGCCCCAGCATTTT. Full variable domain (outside the CDR3, taken from reference TRBV3-1 and TRBJ1-5): DTAVSQTPKYLVTQMGNDKSIKCEQNLGHDTMYWYKQDSKKFLKIMFSYNNKELIINETVPNRFSPKSPDKAHLNLHINSLELGDSAVYFCASSGNSNQPQHFGDGTRLSIL.